The clone carrying this T cell receptor beta chain appeared a few times. These data are taken from a study of T-cell memory formation after mild COVID-19. The CDR3 sequence is 13 residues long. Germline CDR1 and CDR2: SEHNR and FQNEAQ (reference sequence). V was clipped by 6 bases and J by 0 bases, with 6 bases between them. One entry per CDR3 protein, called by TCRdb with MiXCR from the 5' RACE reads. The table records fewer than 500,000 distinct CDR3 sequences, 20% to 25% of them present only once. The specimen sequenced was PBMCs or a T cell subset sorted from them (not recorded which). This chain connects TRBV7-9 to TRBJ1-3; no firm D call. This clonotype was obtained from an adult woman who had mild COVID-19 (a few samples of this study predate the infection). Cell type and time point are not known. The CDR3 nucleotides are TGTGCCAGCAGTATCTACTCTGGAAACACCATATATTTT. Residues: CASSIYSGNTIYF.